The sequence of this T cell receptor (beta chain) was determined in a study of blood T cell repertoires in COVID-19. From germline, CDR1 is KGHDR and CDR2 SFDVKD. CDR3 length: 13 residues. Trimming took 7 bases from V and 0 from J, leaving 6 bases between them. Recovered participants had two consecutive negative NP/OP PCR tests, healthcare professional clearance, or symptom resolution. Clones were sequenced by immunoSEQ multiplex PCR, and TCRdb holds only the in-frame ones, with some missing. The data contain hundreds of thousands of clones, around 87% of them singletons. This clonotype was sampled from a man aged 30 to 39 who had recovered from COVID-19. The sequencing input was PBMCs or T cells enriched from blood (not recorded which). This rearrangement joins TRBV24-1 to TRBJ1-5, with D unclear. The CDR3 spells CATSEDSNQPQHF. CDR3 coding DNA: TGTGCCACCAGCGAGGATAGCAATCAGCCCCAGCATTTT.